Only a few counts were recorded for the clone carrying this T cell receptor (beta chain). Germline V gives CDR1 DFQATT, CDR2 SNEGSKA (reference sequence). This CDR3 has 12 residues. The ends were cut back, 6 bases at V and 4 bases at J, with 12 bases in the middle. TCRdb itself ran the RT-PCR reads through MiXCR, one entry per CDR3 protein. The data hold about 680,000 distinct CDR3 sequences, with approximately 15% observed a single time. The sequence was obtained from a female donor in good health, serving as a healthy control. Sequencing was done on a sample of memory CD4+ T cells from blood. This chain links TRBV20-1 with TRBJ1-2, with D possibly being TRBD1 (6 bases). The CDR3 is CSATGHIYGYTF. In nucleotides, the CDR3 is TGCAGTGCCACGGGACATATCTATGGCTACACCTTC.